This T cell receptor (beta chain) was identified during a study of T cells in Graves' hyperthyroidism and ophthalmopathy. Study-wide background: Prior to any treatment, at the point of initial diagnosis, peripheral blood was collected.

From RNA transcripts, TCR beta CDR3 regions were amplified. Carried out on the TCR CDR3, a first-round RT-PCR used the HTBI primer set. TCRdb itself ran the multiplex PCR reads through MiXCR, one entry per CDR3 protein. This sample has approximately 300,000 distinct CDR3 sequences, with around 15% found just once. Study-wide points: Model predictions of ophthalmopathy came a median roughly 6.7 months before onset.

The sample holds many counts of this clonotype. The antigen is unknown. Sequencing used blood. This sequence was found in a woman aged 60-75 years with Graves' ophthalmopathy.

CDR3 nucleotides: TGTGCCAGCAGCTTGCAGCGGGGGGGCTCGGAGACCCAGTACTTC. Its protein product is CASSLQRGGSETQYF. This chain joins TRBV7-2 and TRBJ2-5; 10 nucleotides agree with TRBD2. Losses at the gene ends were 3 bases for V and 5 bases for J; bases not matched to a gene: 6. Germline assignment: CDR1 SGHTA and CDR2 FQGNSA. There are 15 residues in the CDR3.